Listed here are 32 T cell receptor beta chains from one sample, sequenced in a study of CD8+CD57+ T cells in acquired aplastic anemia. TCR beta VDJ and CDR3 were profiled, and genomic DNA was the template. TCRdb itself ran the reads through MiXCR, one entry per CDR3 protein. The data contain about 220,000 distinct CDR3 sequences, 30% to 40% of them seen just once; the ten biggest clones take up 1.1%. Material: sorted CD4+, CD8+, or CD8+CD57+ T cells (not recorded which) from PBMCs. The receptor set was obtained from a human donor in good health, serving as a control.

This chain connects TRBV19 to TRBJ1-1, with 7 nucleotides matching TRBD1. From germline, CDR1 is LNHDA and CDR2 SQIVND (reference sequence). J was trimmed by 7 bases and V by 9 bases; bases with no gene match: 8. This CDR3 has 12 residues. The CDR3 nucleotides are TGTGCCAGCGGAGGGACAGAGCTTGAAGCTTTCTTT. Translated, it gives CASGGTELEAFF.

This clonotype was counted only a few times. The rearrangement links TRBV9 to TRBJ1-2; D is unclear. Germline CDR1 is SGDLS and CDR2 is YYNGEE. The V end was cut by 7 bases, the J end by 6 bases, with 16 bases between. The length of the CDR3 is 13 residues. Here the CDR3 DNA reads TGTGCCAGCTCAAGCTCTTACGGAGATGGCTACACCTTC. Encoded protein: CASSSSYGDGYTF.

This clonotype came up many times. CDR3: CASSLSGGPNYGYTF. The CDR3 region has the DNA TGTGCCAGCAGCTTAAGTGGGGGCCCTAACTATGGCTACACCTTC. V is TRBV11-2 and J is TRBJ1-2; a possible D gene is TRBD1 (6 bases). The CDR3 is 15 residues long. Germline values: CDR1 SGHAT, CDR2 FQNNGV. Deletions cut 2 bases from V and 0 bases from J, with 10 bases between.

The chain is built from TRBV28 and TRBJ1-2, with 8 bases fitting TRBD1. Losses at the gene ends were 5 bases for V and 10 bases for J; bases not matched to a gene: 9. This CDR3 spans 13 amino acids. Germline V CDR1 and CDR2: MDHEN, SYDVKM. CDR3 coding DNA: TGTGCCAGCAGTCCTGGACAGGGAAGAGCCTACACCTTC. It yields the protein CASSPGQGRAYTF.

The table lists this clonotype with a few counts. For the CDR3, the DNA is TGCAGTGCTAGCCAAGGAGACTACGAGCAGTACTTC. As protein: CSASQGDYEQYF. This chain uses TRBV20-1 with TRBJ2-7; D uncertain. V was cut by 3 bases and J by 3 bases, with 9 bases left in between. The CDR3 covers 12 residues. Germline V gene data show CDR1 as DFQATT and CDR2 as SNEGSKA (reference sequence).

This clonotype came up many times. J is TRBJ1-1 and V is TRBV20-1, with 9 bases identical to TRBD1. J gave up 5 bases and V 3 bases, and 7 bases lay outside the gene matches. Germline CDR1 and CDR2: DFQATT and SNEGSKA (reference sequence). The CDR3 is made up of 14 amino acids. CDR3 sequence (DNA): TGCAGTGCTAGGACCGGGACAGGGTCGACTGAAGCTTTCTTT. It encodes CSARTGTGSTEAFF.

The rearrangement joins TRBV2 to TRBJ2-3; 9 positions match TRBD1. J lost 2 bases, V lost 8 bases, and 8 bases had no gene match. CDR3 size: 15 residues. Germline V gives CDR1 SNHLY, CDR2 FYNNEI. The CDR3 region has the DNA TGTGCCAGCGTAGTTGACAGGGGGAACACAGATACGCAGTATTTT. This translates into CASVVDRGNTDTQYF.

J is TRBJ2-1 and V is TRBV9; weak D call: TRBD2 (5 bases). Trimming cost V 4 bases and J 7 bases, with 18 bases left between them. This CDR3 comprises 15 residues. Germline V gives CDR1 SGDLS, CDR2 YYNGEE. CDR3 DNA sequence: TGTGCCAGCAGCCGAGGGAGAGAGTTCCGGAATGAGCAGTTCTTC. Translation: CASSRGREFRNEQFF.

This clonotype was counted only a few times. This clone may be a read error of a much larger clone one base away. The conserved phenylalanine or tryptophan normally closing the CDR3 is absent here, so this likely arose from a read error. The gene calls are TRBV14 and TRBJ1-6; possibly TRBD1 for D (6 bases). The CDR3 is made up of 17 amino acids. Per the germline V gene, CDR1 is SGHDN and CDR2 is FVKESK. The ends were cut back, 0 bases at V and 9 bases at J, with 18 bases in the middle. CDR3 region: CASSQDVKQGRSSPLHS. The CDR3 DNA sequence: TGTGCCAGCAGCCAAGACGTAAAACAGGGTCGAAGTTCACCCCTCCACTCT.

This clonotype has ten or more counts. The chain joins TRBV20-1 to TRBJ2-1; weak D call: TRBD2 (5 bases). Trimming took off 7 bases at V and 4 bases at J, with 14 bases between the two ends. This CDR3 comprises 13 residues. The germline CDR1 and CDR2 sequences are DFQATT and SNEGSKA (reference sequence). CDR3 amino acids: CSVEVAGYNEQFF. The CDR3 nucleotides are TGCAGTGTAGAAGTGGCGGGTTACAATGAGCAGTTCTTC.

The CDR3 DNA reads TGCAGTGCGGGGGGCACCTACGAGCAGTACTTC. Residues: CSAGGTYEQYF. The gene calls are TRBV20-1 and TRBJ2-7, with D tentatively TRBD1 or TRBD2 (6 bases each). Germline assignment: CDR1 DFQATT and CDR2 SNEGSKA (reference sequence). V lost 6 bases and J lost 2, with 8 bases in between. This CDR3 contains 11 residues.

The chain carries TRBV3-1 and TRBJ2-7; 12 nucleotides align to TRBD2. V gave up 1 base and J gave up 5 bases; unmatched junction bases: 12. The CDR3 contains 18 residues. Germline-derived CDR1 and CDR2 are LGHDT and YNNKEL (reference sequence). CDR3 coding DNA: TGTGCCAGCAGCCAAGGCCGGACCACTAGCGGGGGGTGGGACGAGCAGTACTTC. Translation gives CASSQGRTTSGGWDEQYF.

This clonotype was recorded at least ten times. The chain is built from TRBV11-2 and TRBJ2-7; no definite D call. The germline V and J ends were trimmed by 5 bases and 3 bases, with 5 bases remaining between them. Germline-derived CDR1 and CDR2 are SGHAT and FQNNGV. CDR3 size: 11 residues. The CDR3 region has the DNA TGTGCCAGCAGCATCGGCTACGAGCAGTACTTC. Its translation is CASSIGYEQYF.

The gene calls are TRBV6-1 and TRBJ2-1; D is possibly TRBD1 or TRBD2 (5 bases each). This CDR3 is 14 amino acids long. V was cut by 7 bases and J by 2 bases, with 12 bases left in between. Germline CDR1 and CDR2: MNHNS and SASEGT. The CDR3, as DNA: TGTGCCAGCATGTGGGGGATAACCTACAATGAGCAGTTCTTC. This encodes CASMWGITYNEQFF.

This clonotype was seen many times. The CDR3 sequence: CASSLDLRDTQYF. The CDR3 region has the DNA TGTGCCAGCAGCCTAGACTTAAGGGATACGCAGTATTTT. The V and J genes are TRBV7-3 and TRBJ2-3; D unclear. CDR1 is SGHTA and CDR2 is FQGTGA in the germline V gene. The CDR3 runs 13 residues. V lost 5 bases, J lost 6 bases, and 12 bases lay in between.

The chain recombines TRBV11-1 with TRBJ1-6, with 8 bases aligning to TRBD1. Germline-derived CDR1 and CDR2 are SGHAT and FQDESV (reference sequence). V lost 5 bases to trimming and J lost 11 bases; unmatched junction nucleotides: 8. The CDR3 extends over 14 amino acids. The CDR3 region has the DNA TGTGCCAGCAGCCGGACAGGGAACAATCCACCCCTCCACTTT. It specifies CASSRTGNNPPLHF.

The chain uses TRBV15 and TRBJ2-2; 8 bases align to TRBD2. The CDR3 loop spans 14 amino acids. Germline trimming cut 5 bases from V and 3 bases from J; bases unmatched to any gene: 2. The V gene's germline CDR1 is LNHNV and CDR2 YYDKDF (reference sequence). CDR3 nucleotides: TGTGCCACCAGCGTACTAGCGGACACCGGGGAGCTGTTTTTT. It encodes CATSVLADTGELFF.

This clonotype was counted ten times or more. This rearrangement joins TRBV19 to TRBJ1-3; D gene uncertain. Trimming cost V 4 bases and J 0 bases, with 4 bases left between them. Germline CDR1 reads LNHDA; CDR2 reads SQIVND (reference sequence). The CDR3 consists of 13 residues. CDR3: CASSKASGNTIYF. The CDR3 DNA reads TGTGCCAGTAGTAAAGCCTCTGGAAACACCATATATTTT.

As concerns this clonotype: This clone may be a read error of a much larger clone one base away. The CDR3 does not end in the conserved phenylalanine or tryptophan, so this is likely a read error. The chain recombines TRBV20-1 with TRBJ1-2; 10 bases are a match to TRBD1. Per germline, CDR1 DFQATT and CDR2 SNEGSKA (reference sequence). Trimming at V came to 3 bases and at J to 5 bases, leaving 6 bases not matched to a gene. This CDR3 has 14 residues. The CDR3 spells CSASRQGAMYGYTL. Written as DNA, the CDR3 is TGCAGTGCTAGTAGACAGGGGGCTATGTATGGCTACACCCTC.

The chain combines TRBV25-1 with TRBJ1-2; 10 bases map to TRBD1. The J segment lost 7 bases and the V segment lost 4 bases, leaving 3 bases of the junction unmatched. The germline V gene has CDR1 MGHDK and CDR2 SYGVNS. The CDR3 runs to 13 residues. The CDR3 coding sequence is TGTGCCAGCAGTGGCGGGACAGGGGTTGGCTACACCTTC. Amino acids: CASSGGTGVGYTF.

As for this clonotype: A much larger clone differs by one base, so this may be a read error. The chain uses TRBV20-1 and TRBJ2-7; no definite D call. CDR3 size: 15 residues. Trimming shortened V by 6 bases and J by 2 bases, and 20 bases separated the two germline ends. Per the germline V gene, CDR1 is DFQATT and CDR2 is SNEGSKA (reference sequence). CDR3 DNA sequence: TGCAGTGCCCAGGTCTCCAGGAGCTCCGCCTACGAGCAGTACTTC. Amino acid sequence: CSAQVSRSSAYEQYF.

The CDR3, as DNA: TGTGCTAGTGGTTTGGTAGGGGGCTACACCTTC. This sequence encodes CASGLVGGYTF. The chain employs TRBV12-5 and TRBJ1-2; D ambiguous. The CDR3 length is 11 residues. V lost 0 bases to trimming and J lost 8 bases, with 4 bases between them. Germline assignment: CDR1 LGHNT and CDR2 FRNRAP.

The sample holds many counts of this clonotype. The V and J genes are TRBV15 and TRBJ1-5; D is perhaps TRBD1 (5 bases). V was trimmed by 1 base and J by 9 bases, leaving 10 bases between them. The V gene's germline CDR1 is LNHNV and CDR2 YYDKDF (reference sequence). The CDR3 has 13 residues. As DNA, the CDR3 is TGTGCCACCAGCAGAGGGGGCGCAGGGCCCCAGCATTTT. Its translation: CATSRGGAGPQHF.

This clonotype was seen at least ten times. The chain employs TRBV12-3 or TRBV12-4 and TRBJ1-1; 7 nucleotides align to TRBD1. The CDR3 runs 14 residues. Trimming at V came to 4 bases and at J to 4 bases, leaving 6 bases not matched to a gene. This CDR3 is CASSWGQPITEAFF. In DNA form, the CDR3 reads TGTGCCAGCAGTTGGGGACAGCCTATCACTGAAGCTTTCTTT.

CDR3: CASRGAGGVYEQYF. The CDR3 nucleotides are TGTGCCAGCAGGGGAGCGGGAGGGGTTTACGAGCAGTACTTC. The chain joins TRBV2 to TRBJ2-7; 10 positions agree with TRBD2. The germline V gene encodes CDR1 SNHLY and CDR2 FYNNEI. The CDR3 has 14 residues. After removal of 6 bases from V and 4 bases from J, the junction contained 6 bases not matched to a gene.

There are a few counts of this clonotype. This chain uses TRBV29-1 with TRBJ1-2; 8 bases match TRBD1. From germline, CDR1 is SQVTM and CDR2 ANQGSEA. The J segment lost 4 bases and the V segment lost 3 bases, leaving 7 bases of the junction unmatched. CDR3 size: 14 residues. CDR3 loop: CSVDLTGGIYGYTF. CDR3 sequence (DNA): TGCAGCGTTGACCTAACAGGGGGGATCTATGGCTACACCTTC.

Ten or more counts support this clonotype. The genes are TRBV7-8 and TRBJ2-7; a possible D gene is TRBD2 (6 bases). The V end was cut by 5 bases, the J end by 6 bases, with 17 bases between. Germline CDR1 and CDR2: SGHVS and FQNEAQ. The CDR3 has 14 amino acids. The CDR3 reads CASSPARLVSEQYF. The CDR3 DNA sequence: TGTGCCAGCAGCCCCGCAAGACTAGTCTCCGAGCAGTACTTC.

V and J are TRBV20-1 and TRBJ1-2; D perhaps matches TRBD1 (5 bases). The V gene's germline CDR1 is DFQATT and CDR2 SNEGSKA (reference sequence). Between the trimmed V and J ends, which lost 6 bases and 7 bases, there was a span of 15 bases. The CDR3 runs 12 residues. CDR3 protein: CSAQVGVGGYTF. CDR3 nucleotides: TGCAGTGCCCAGGTGGGGGTCGGTGGCTACACCTTC.

This clonotype occurred many times. The chain is built from TRBV19 and TRBJ1-6; 11 nucleotides match TRBD1. The CDR3 covers 14 residues. V was pared by 5 bases and J by 7 bases, with 1 base of the junction left unmatched. Germline V gene sequence: CDR1 LNHDA, CDR2 SQIVND (reference sequence). CDR3 DNA: TGTGCCAGTAGTCGGGACAGGGGGAATTCACCCCTCCACTTT. It is translated as CASSRDRGNSPLHF. The full variable domain, its missing parts supplied by reference TRBV19 and TRBJ1-6, is DGGITQSPKYLFRKEGQNVTLSCEQNLNHDAMYWYRQDPGQGLRLIYYSQIVNDFQKGDIAEGYSVSREKKESFPLTVTSAQKNPTAFYLCASSRDRGNSPLHFGNGTRLTVT.

This clonotype was picked up many times. The genes are TRBV10-3 and TRBJ2-3; TRBD2 matches at 13 bases. This CDR3 is 20 amino acids long. Germline V lookup: CDR1 ENHRY, CDR2 SYGVKD. With V trimmed by 6 bases and J by 2 bases, 17 bases remained unmatched. The CDR3 sequence: CAIRPTIGLAGDSHTDTQYF. The CDR3 nucleotides are TGTGCCATCAGACCCACTATCGGACTAGCGGGGGACTCCCACACAGATACGCAGTATTTT.

As regards this clonotype: This is likely a read error, given that the CDR3 carries no conserved phenylalanine or tryptophan at its end. The CDR3 sequence: CSVDKASGRSTDTQYL. The CDR3 region has the DNA TGCAGCGTTGATAAGGCTAGCGGGAGGAGCACAGATACGCAGTATCTT. The genes are TRBV29-1 and TRBJ2-3; TRBD2 aligns across 11 bases. CDR1 is SQVTM and CDR2 is ANQGSEA in the germline V gene. V lost 3 bases and J lost 0; bases outside the gene matches: 5. The CDR3 extends over 16 amino acids.

To note about this clonotype: A much bigger clone sits one base away, suggesting this may be a read error. Since the CDR3 does not end with the conserved phenylalanine or tryptophan, this likely comes from a read error. The gene calls are TRBV29-1 and TRBJ1-1; 9 nucleotides align to TRBD1. From germline, CDR1 is SQVTM and CDR2 ANQGSEA. V lost 5 bases, J lost 5 bases, and 9 bases stayed unmatched. The CDR3 covers 14 residues. The DNA of the CDR3 is TGCAGCGTTTCGACGACAGGGGGGGGAACTGAAGCTTTCATT. This sequence encodes CSVSTTGGGTEAFI.